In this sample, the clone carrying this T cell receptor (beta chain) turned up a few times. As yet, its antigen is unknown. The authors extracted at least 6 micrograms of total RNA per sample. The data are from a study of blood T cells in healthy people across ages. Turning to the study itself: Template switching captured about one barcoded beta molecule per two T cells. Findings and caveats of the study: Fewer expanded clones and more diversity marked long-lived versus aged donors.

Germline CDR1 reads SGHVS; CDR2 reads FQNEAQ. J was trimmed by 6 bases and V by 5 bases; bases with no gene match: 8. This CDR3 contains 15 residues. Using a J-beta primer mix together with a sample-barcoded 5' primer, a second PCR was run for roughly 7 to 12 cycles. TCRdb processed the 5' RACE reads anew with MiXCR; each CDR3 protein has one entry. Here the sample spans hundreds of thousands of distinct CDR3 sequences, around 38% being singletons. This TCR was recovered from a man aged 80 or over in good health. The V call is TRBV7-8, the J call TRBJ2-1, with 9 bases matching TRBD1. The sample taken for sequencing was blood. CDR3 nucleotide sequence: TGTGCCAGCAGCAAACCGGGACAGGGTAGCAATGAGCAGTTCTTC. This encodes CASSKPGQGSNEQFF.